Listed below are T cell receptor beta chains from one sample, sequenced in a study of blood T cell repertoires in COVID-19. Profiling relied on immunoSEQ multiplex PCR, and the TCRdb table lists in-frame clones only, not all of them. Here the sample spans about 89,000 clones, 81% being singletons. The specimen sequenced was peripheral blood. These TCRs come from a woman older than 75 with acute or convalescent COVID-19. Each CDR3 is given without its conserved first and last residue.

j_call v_call cdr3_aa
TRBJ1-3 TRBV6-6 ASGGGTGNTIY
TRBJ2-5 TRBV3-1/TRBV3-2 ASSLPLVKGETQY
TRBJ1-4 TRBV19 ASSLRATNEKLF
TRBJ1-2 TRBV20-1 SASERGGGYT
TRBJ2-1 TRBV18 ASSGTSGGFGNEQF
TRBJ2-7 TRBV5-8 ASSFRAGGNEQY
TRBJ1-1 TRBV5-4 ASSGALNTEAF
TRBJ1-1 TRBV7-2 ASSLVWGQGEAF
TRBJ2-2 TRBV24-1 ATSYDRYTGELF
TRBJ2-7 TRBV24-1 ATSAGTGSGSYEQY
TRBJ2-1 TRBV24-1 ATSDFSWGAGVNEQF
TRBJ2-7 TRBV10-3 AISGGQGTSSYEQY
TRBJ1-2 TRBV19 ASSIDQWAVPNYGYT
TRBJ1-5 TRBV19 ASSMAGGNQPQH
TRBJ2-5 TRBV11-1 ASSPRRQQGLETQY
TRBJ1-4 TRBV10-3 ATWEGATGEKLF
TRBJ2-7 TRBV5-5 ASSLAPGQAIDPYEQY
TRBJ1-1 TRBV6-6 ASSYRDRGEAF
TRBJ1-1 TRBV15 ATSRGGGATEAF
TRBJ2-3 TRBV9 ASSDLPGLAGGGDTQY
TRBJ1-5 TRBV29-1 SVRTGPNQPQH
TRBJ2-1 TRBV11-2 ASSLTGIVNNEQF
TRBJ1-2 TRBV5-1 ASSLGGQSVPNYGYT
TRBJ2-2 TRBV5-4 ASSRGGPRPGGELF
TRBJ2-1 TRBV6-5 AILLETVSRNEQF
TRBJ1-1 TRBV27 ASLGTGSTEAF
TRBJ2-3 TRBV2 ASSVQGSDTQY
TRBJ1-3 TRBV6-6 ASNTGLDSGNTIY
TRBJ2-5 TRBV27 ASRSGSETQY
TRBJ1-2 TRBV6-2/TRBV6-3 ASSSATTGTLNYGYT
TRBJ1-2 TRBV5-1 ASSKTERQGEGYT
TRBJ1-4 TRBV5-1 ASSLIQSGEKLF
TRBJ2-1 TRBV5-1 ASSLGQLGSYNEQF
TRBJ1-2 TRBV11-2 ASSSVFRTSNYGYT